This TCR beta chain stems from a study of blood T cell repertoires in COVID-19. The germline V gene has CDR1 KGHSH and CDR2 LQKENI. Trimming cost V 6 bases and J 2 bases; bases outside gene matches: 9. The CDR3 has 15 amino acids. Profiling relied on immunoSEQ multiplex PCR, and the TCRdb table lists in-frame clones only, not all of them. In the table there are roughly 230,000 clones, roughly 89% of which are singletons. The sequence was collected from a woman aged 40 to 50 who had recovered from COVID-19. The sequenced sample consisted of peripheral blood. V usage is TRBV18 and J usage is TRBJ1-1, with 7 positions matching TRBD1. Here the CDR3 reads CASSPGTATNTEAFF. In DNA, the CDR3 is TGTGCCAGCTCTCCCGGGACAGCCACCAACACTGAAGCTTTCTTT.